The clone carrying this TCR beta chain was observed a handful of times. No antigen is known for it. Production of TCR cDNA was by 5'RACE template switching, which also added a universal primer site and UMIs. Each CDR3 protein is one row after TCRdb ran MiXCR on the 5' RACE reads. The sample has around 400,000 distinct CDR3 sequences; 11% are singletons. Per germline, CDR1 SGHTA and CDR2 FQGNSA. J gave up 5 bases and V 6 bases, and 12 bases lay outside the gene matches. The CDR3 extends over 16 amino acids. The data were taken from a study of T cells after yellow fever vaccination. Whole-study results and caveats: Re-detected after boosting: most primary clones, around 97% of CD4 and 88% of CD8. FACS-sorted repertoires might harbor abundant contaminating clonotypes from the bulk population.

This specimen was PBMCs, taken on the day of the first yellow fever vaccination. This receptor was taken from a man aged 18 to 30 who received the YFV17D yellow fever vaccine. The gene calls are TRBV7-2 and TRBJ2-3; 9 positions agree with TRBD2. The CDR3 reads CASSALVRGGLDTQYF. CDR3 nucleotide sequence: TGTGCCAGCAGTGCCCTTGTGCGGGGGGGCCTAGATACGCAGTATTTT.